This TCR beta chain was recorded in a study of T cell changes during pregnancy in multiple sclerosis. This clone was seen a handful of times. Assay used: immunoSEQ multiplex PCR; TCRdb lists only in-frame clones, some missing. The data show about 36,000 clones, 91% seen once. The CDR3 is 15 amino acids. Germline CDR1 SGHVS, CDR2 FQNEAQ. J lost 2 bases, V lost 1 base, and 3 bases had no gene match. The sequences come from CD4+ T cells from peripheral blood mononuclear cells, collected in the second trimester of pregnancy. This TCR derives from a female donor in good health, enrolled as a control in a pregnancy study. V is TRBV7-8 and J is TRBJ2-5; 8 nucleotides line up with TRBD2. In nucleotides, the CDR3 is TGTGCCAGCAGCTTAGGGGCGGGAGGTCAAGAGACCCAGTACTTC. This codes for CASSLGAGGQETQYF.